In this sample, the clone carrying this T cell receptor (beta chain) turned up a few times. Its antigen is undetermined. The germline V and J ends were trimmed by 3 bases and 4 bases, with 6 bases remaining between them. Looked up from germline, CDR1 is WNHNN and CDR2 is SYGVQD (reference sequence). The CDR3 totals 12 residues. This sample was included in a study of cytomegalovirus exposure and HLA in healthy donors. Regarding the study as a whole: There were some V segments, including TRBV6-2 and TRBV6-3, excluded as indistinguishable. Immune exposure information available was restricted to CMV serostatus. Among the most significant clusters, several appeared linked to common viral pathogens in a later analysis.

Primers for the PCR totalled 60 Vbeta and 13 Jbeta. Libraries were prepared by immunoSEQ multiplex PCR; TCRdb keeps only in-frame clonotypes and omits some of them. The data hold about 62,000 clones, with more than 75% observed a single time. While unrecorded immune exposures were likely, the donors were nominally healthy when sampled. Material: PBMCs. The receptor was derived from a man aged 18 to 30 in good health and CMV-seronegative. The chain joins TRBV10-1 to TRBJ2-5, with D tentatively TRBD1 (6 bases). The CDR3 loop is CASSDRGETQYF. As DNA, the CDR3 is TGCGCCAGCAGTGACAGGGGAGAGACCCAGTACTTC.